A selection of T cell receptor beta chains follows, all from one sample in a study of Graves' ophthalmopathy and Graves' hyperthyroidism. TCRdb used MiXCR to reprocess the multiplex PCR reads, holding one entry per CDR3 protein. The data contain 350,000 to 450,000 distinct CDR3 sequences, 18% of them seen just once; the ten biggest clones take up roughly 1.5%. Sequenced sample: peripheral blood. Receptors originate from a young woman with Graves' ophthalmopathy. CDR3s include the opening cysteine and the closing phenylalanine or tryptophan. Each record gives: J gene, clone size, D gene, V gene, CDR3 protein, CDR3 DNA. A D gene is named only where the DNA matches it firmly. Clone size is not always given. Where it is, it says once, few, many or a class for expanded clones.

TRBJ2-7 many . TRBV7-9 CASSLGSVGEQYF TGTGCCAGCAGCTTAGGCTCGGTTGGCGAGCAGTACTTC
TRBJ1-1 many TRBD1 TRBV20-1 CSARGTGMGTFF TGCAGTGCTAGGGGGACAGGGATGGGAACTTTCTTT
TRBJ1-2 many TRBD1 TRBV7-2 CASSDGTGLQGYTF TGTGCCAGCAGCGACGGGACAGGGCTACAAGGCTACACCTTC
TRBJ2-5 many . TRBV12-3/TRBV12-4 CASSLSGPAEETQYF TGTGCCAGCAGTTTATCGGGCCCCGCAGAAGAGACCCAGTACTTC
TRBJ2-7 many . TRBV11-2 CASSLVLHEQYF TGTGCCAGCAGCTTAGTACTCCACGAGCAGTACTTC
TRBJ2-7 few TRBD2 TRBV5-1 CASSGPGLAGGLAYEQYF TGCGCCAGCAGCGGACCGGGACTAGCGGGAGGTTTGGCCTACGAGCAGTACTTC
TRBJ1-3 many . TRBV18 CASSPYVSPSGNTIYF TGTGCCAGCTCACCATATGTGAGCCCCTCTGGAAACACCATATATTTT
TRBJ2-7 many . TRBV29-1 CSAYSGYSYEQYF TGCAGCGCCTACAGCGGCTATTCTTACGAGCAGTACTTC
TRBJ1-1 many . TRBV29-1 CSPRQLMNTEAFF TGCAGCCCCCGACAGCTAATGAACACTGAAGCTTTCTTT
TRBJ2-7 many TRBD1 TRBV6-1 CASSELTGNEQYF TGTGCCAGCAGTGAGCTGACAGGGAACGAGCAGTACTTC
TRBJ2-4 many . TRBV27 CASMELAVAKNIQYF TGTGCCAGCATGGAACTAGCAGTAGCCAAAAACATTCAGTACTTC
TRBJ1-1 many . TRBV2 CASSTREAEAFF TGTGCCAGCAGCACCAGGGAGGCTGAAGCTTTCTTT
TRBJ2-5 many . TRBV27 CASSSEGGQETQYF TGTGCCAGCAGTTCGGAGGGAGGCCAAGAGACCCAGTACTTC
TRBJ1-3 many . TRBV6-5 CASSTGTEGNTIYF TGTGCCAGCAGCACCGGGACGGAGGGAAACACCATATATTTT
TRBJ1-2 many TRBD1 TRBV11-3 CASSLGSGGGGYGYTF TGTGCCAGCAGCTTAGGTTCAGGGGGCGGTGGGTATGGCTACACCTTC
TRBJ1-6 many . TRBV18 CASSPLDGRNSPLHF TGTGCCAGCTCACCTCTGGACGGTAGAAATTCACCCCTCCACTTT
TRBJ1-1 . . TRBV28 CASTDSNTEAFF TGTGCCAGCACGGACAGTAACACTGAAGCTTTCTTT
TRBJ2-2 many . TRBV18 CASRTDSNTGELFF TGTGCCAGCCGGACAGACTCGAACACCGGGGAGCTGTTTTTT
TRBJ1-1 . TRBD1 TRBV18 CASSPGTGTNEAFF TGTGCCAGCTCACCCGGGACAGGAACCAATGAAGCTTTCTTT
TRBJ1-2 . . TRBV12-3/TRBV12-4 CASSRESVRGYTF TGTGCCAGCAGCCGTGAGTCCGTCCGTGGCTACACCTTC
TRBJ2-7 . TRBD1 TRBV27 CASSARDRGREQYF TGTGCCAGCAGCGCCCGGGACAGGGGGCGCGAGCAGTACTTC
TRBJ1-1 many . TRBV6-2/TRBV6-3 CASSYSLGGGNTEAFF TGTGCCAGCAGTTACTCCCTTGGTGGGGGGAACACTGAAGCTTTCTTT
TRBJ1-2 many TRBD1 TRBV27 CASRSDHRGHYGYTF TGTGCCAGCAGGTCTGACCACAGGGGCCACTATGGCTACACCTTC
TRBJ1-5 many . TRBV27 CASSQNWIQQPQHF TGTGCCAGCAGCCAAAACTGGATCCAACAGCCCCAGCATTTT
TRBJ1-1 many TRBD1 TRBV9 CASSVGEQGARTEAFF TGTGCCAGCAGCGTAGGAGAACAGGGGGCGAGGACTGAAGCTTTCTTT
TRBJ1-6 many . TRBV20-1 CSALNFGSSGNSPLHF TGCAGTGCTCTCAATTTTGGGTCCTCTGGTAATTCACCCCTCCACTTT
TRBJ2-7 many . TRBV19 CASRARGDSYEQYF TGTGCCAGTAGGGCCAGGGGGGACTCCTACGAGCAGTACTTC
TRBJ1-2 . . TRBV7-2 CASSFGDGFGGGYTF TGTGCCAGCAGCTTCGGAGACGGGTTCGGCGGTGGCTACACCTTC
TRBJ1-1 many . TRBV30 CAWSVIGGNTEAFF TGTGCCTGGAGTGTCATAGGGGGGAACACTGAAGCTTTCTTT
TRBJ1-1 many TRBD1 TRBV5-1 CASSLQGTGDLPTEAFF TGCGCCAGCAGCTTACAGGGGACAGGAGACCTTCCGACTGAAGCTTTCTTT
TRBJ1-3 many . TRBV5-5 CASSFTISGNTIYF TGTGCCAGCAGCTTTACAATCTCTGGAAACACCATATATTTT
TRBJ1-1 . TRBD1 TRBV6-1 CASTILLRGHLNTEAFF TGTGCCAGCACCATACTCCTCAGGGGGCATTTAAACACTGAAGCTTTCTTT
TRBJ2-7 many TRBD2 TRBV4-3 CASSQDRGGLAGSIIPYEQYF TGCGCCAGCAGCCAAGACAGGGGGGGACTAGCGGGATCAATCATCCCCTACGAGCAGTACTTC
TRBJ2-5 . . TRBV24-1 CATSDKGTPTPKTQYF TGTGCCACCAGTGATAAAGGGACTCCGACACCTAAGACCCAGTACTTC
TRBJ2-2 many TRBD1 TRBV11-2 CASSHSHADRSFGELFF TGTGCCAGCAGCCACTCACACGCGGACAGGTCCTTCGGGGAGCTGTTTTTT
TRBJ2-7 many TRBD1 TRBV4-3 CASSQDRGYEQYF TGTGCCAGCAGCCAAGACAGGGGCTACGAGCAGTACTTC
TRBJ2-7 many . TRBV14 CASSRQMGVSYEQYF TGTGCCAGCAGCCGACAGATGGGGGTTTCCTACGAGCAGTACTTC
TRBJ1-5 . . TRBV6-1 CASSKDAGTSNQPQHF TGTGCCAGCAGCAAAGACGCAGGGACAAGCAATCAGCCCCAGCATTTT
TRBJ2-5 many . TRBV12-3/TRBV12-4 CASRPVGGGETQYF TGTGCCAGCAGGCCCGTAGGGGGTGGGGAGACCCAGTACTTC
TRBJ2-5 few TRBD2 TRBV10-3 CAIRPGLAGQGQETQYF TGTGCCATCAGACCGGGACTAGCGGGACAGGGACAAGAGACCCAGTACTTC
TRBJ1-6 many . TRBV12-3/TRBV12-4 CASRPPGPFNSPLHF TGTGCCAGCAGGCCCCCCGGACCCTTTAATTCACCCCTCCACTTT
TRBJ2-5 once . TRBV6-2/TRBV6-3 CASSQAWEETQYF TGTGCCAGCAGCCAGGCATGGGAAGAGACCCAGTACTTC
TRBJ1-5 once . TRBV6-1 CASTPRGDQPQHF TGTGCCAGCACCCCAAGGGGGGATCAGCCCCAGCATTTT
TRBJ1-5 many TRBD1 TRBV28 CASSPPDRGLGNQPQHF TGTGCCAGCAGTCCCCCGGACAGGGGGCTTGGCAATCAGCCCCAGCATTTT
TRBJ1-5 many TRBD1 TRBV5-5 CASSPGGRVNQPQHF TGTGCCAGCAGCCCAGGGGGCAGGGTAAATCAGCCCCAGCATTTT
TRBJ1-5 many . TRBV28 CASSFEGGLSNQPQHF TGTGCCAGCAGTTTTGAGGGAGGGCTGAGCAATCAGCCCCAGCATTTT
TRBJ1-1 many TRBD1 TRBV19 CASWDRAKNTEAFF TGTGCCAGTTGGGACAGGGCAAAGAACACTGAAGCTTTCTTT
TRBJ2-7 many . TRBV3-1 CASSPYPTENSYEQYF TGTGCCAGCAGTCCTTATCCCACAGAGAATTCCTACGAGCAGTACTTC
TRBJ1-6 many . TRBV7-6 CASSLAGQGGSPLHF TGTGCCAGCAGCTTAGCGGGACAAGGGGGTTCACCCCTCCACTTT
TRBJ2-7 many . TRBV3-1 CASSQVSGRSYEQYF TGTGCCAGCAGCCAAGTTAGCGGACGATCCTACGAGCAGTACTTC
TRBJ1-1 many . TRBV28 CASSPPRGTNTEAFF TGTGCCAGCAGTCCACCTCGGGGGACGAACACTGAAGCTTTCTTT
TRBJ1-1 many . TRBV6-1 CASSEWAGDGTEAFF TGTGCCAGCAGTGAATGGGCAGGGGACGGGACTGAAGCTTTCTTT
TRBJ2-5 many . TRBV15 CATSRDGPVETQYF TGTGCCACCAGCAGAGATGGCCCTGTGGAGACCCAGTACTTC
TRBJ1-6 many TRBD1 TRBV6-1 CASSEAGQGSNSPLHF TGTGCCAGCAGTGAAGCGGGACAGGGAAGTAATTCACCCCTCCACTTT
TRBJ2-2 . TRBD2 TRBV11-2 CASSPSTSSDTGELFF TGTGCCAGCAGCCCTTCGACTAGCTCCGACACCGGGGAGCTGTTTTTT
TRBJ2-5 many . TRBV14 CASSQVALGRGAQETQYF TGTGCCAGCAGCCAAGTAGCGCTGGGGCGAGGGGCCCAAGAGACCCAGTACTTC
TRBJ2-5 many . TRBV20-1 CSARDPWEGASETQYF TGCAGTGCTAGAGATCCTTGGGAAGGGGCGTCAGAGACCCAGTACTTC
TRBJ1-6 many . TRBV6-5 CASSYSQSPSPLHF TGTGCCAGCAGTTACTCGCAGTCCCCTTCACCCCTCCACTTT
TRBJ1-1 many TRBD1 TRBV25-1 CASTNRGDANWSEAFF TGTGCCAGCACAAACAGGGGGGATGCGAACTGGTCTGAAGCTTTCTTT
TRBJ1-5 many . TRBV6-1 CASSEGRVGQPQHF TGTGCCAGCAGTGAAGGGAGGGTAGGCCAGCCCCAGCATTTT